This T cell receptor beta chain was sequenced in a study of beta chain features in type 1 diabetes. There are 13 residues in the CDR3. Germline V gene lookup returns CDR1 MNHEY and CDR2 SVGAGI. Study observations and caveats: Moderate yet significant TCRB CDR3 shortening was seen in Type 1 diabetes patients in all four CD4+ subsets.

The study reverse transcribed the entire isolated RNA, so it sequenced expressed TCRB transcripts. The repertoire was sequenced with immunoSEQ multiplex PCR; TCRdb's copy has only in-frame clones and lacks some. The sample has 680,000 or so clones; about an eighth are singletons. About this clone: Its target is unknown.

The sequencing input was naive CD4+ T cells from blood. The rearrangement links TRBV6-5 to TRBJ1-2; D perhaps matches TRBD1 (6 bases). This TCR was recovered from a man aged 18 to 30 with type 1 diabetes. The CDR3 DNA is TGTACCCCATTCCGGGGGGCAGGCTATGGCTACACCTTC. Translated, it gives CTPFRGAGYGYTF.